The following is a T cell receptor beta chain sequence with its context. Its antigen is not known. The junction differs from germline at one of its ends, possibly a read error. Per germline, CDR1 LGHNA and CDR2 YNFKEQ. The CDR3 consists of 15 residues. Naive CD8 cells were CD45RO-negative, positively selected for CCR7, excluding terminally differentiated effector memory CD45RA+ cells. The donor population consisted of healthy HIV-negative adults with no recent acute infections or vaccinations. The data belong to a study of shared clonotypes between healthy human individuals. Study-level results: The represented genetic and exposure-history diversity was limited by the small number of donors.

Measured with immunoSEQ multiplex PCR; TCRdb has only the in-frame clones, and not every one. In the table there are about 2.1 million clones, about 93% of which are singletons. The chain carries TRBV4-2 and TRBJ2-2; perhaps TRBD1 as D (6 bases). This receptor was obtained from a young man in good health. Some clones in this sample may be carry-over from other donors' samples. The sample was naive CD8+ T cells from PBMCs. In DNA form, the CDR3 reads TGTGCCAGCAGCCAAGGCCAGGGGAACCCCGGGGAGCTGTTTTTT. Translation: CASSQGQGNPGELFF.